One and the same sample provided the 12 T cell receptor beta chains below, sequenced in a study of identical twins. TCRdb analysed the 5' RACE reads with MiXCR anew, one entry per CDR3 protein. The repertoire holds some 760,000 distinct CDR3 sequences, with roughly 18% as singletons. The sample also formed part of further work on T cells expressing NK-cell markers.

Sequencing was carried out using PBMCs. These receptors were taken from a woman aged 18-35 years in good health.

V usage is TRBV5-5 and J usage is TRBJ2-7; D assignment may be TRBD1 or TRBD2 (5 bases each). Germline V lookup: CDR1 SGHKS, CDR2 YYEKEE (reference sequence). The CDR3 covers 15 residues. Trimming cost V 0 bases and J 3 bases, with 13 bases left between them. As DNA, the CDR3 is TGTGCCAGCAGCTTGGCAGGGACGAACTTCTACGAGCAGTACTTC. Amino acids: CASSLAGTNFYEQYF.

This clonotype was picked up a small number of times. In nucleotides, the CDR3 is TGTGCCAGCAGCTTAGACGTCCCGACCCAGTACTTC. Translation gives CASSLDVPTQYF. This chain connects TRBV7-2 to TRBJ2-5; D is undetermined. Germline CDR1 and CDR2: SGHTA and FQGNSA. This CDR3 is 12 amino acids long. The V and J ends lost 1 base and 7 bases respectively, with 7 bases between them.

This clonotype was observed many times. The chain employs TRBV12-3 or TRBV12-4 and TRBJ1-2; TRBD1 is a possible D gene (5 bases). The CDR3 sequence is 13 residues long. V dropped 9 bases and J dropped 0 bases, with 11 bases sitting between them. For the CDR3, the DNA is TGTGCCAGTTGGGACCGTCCTAACTATGGCTACACCTTC. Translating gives CASWDRPNYGYTF.

The CDR3 loop reads CASSLELAWSTDTQYF. CDR3 DNA: TGTGCCAGCAGCTTAGAATTGGCATGGAGCACAGATACGCAGTATTTT. The chain combines TRBV11-2 with TRBJ2-3; no clear D. Germline V lookup: CDR1 SGHAT, CDR2 FQNNGV. Trimming shortened V by 0 bases and J by 0 bases, and 10 bases separated the two germline ends. This CDR3 has 16 residues.

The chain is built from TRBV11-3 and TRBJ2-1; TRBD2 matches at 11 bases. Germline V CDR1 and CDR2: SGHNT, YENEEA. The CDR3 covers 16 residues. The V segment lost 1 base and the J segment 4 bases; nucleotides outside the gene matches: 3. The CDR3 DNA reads TGTGCCAGCAGCTTAGGGGGACTAGCGGCATACAATGAGCAGTTCTTC. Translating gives CASSLGGLAAYNEQFF.

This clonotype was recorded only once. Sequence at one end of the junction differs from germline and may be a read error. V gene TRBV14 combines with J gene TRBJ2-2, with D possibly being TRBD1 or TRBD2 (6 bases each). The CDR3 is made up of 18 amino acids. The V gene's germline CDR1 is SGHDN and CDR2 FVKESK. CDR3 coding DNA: TGTGCCAGCAGCCAAGTCTCCTTCCGAGGGGGAGGCACCGGGGAGCTGATTTTT. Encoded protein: CASSQVSFRGGGTGELIF.

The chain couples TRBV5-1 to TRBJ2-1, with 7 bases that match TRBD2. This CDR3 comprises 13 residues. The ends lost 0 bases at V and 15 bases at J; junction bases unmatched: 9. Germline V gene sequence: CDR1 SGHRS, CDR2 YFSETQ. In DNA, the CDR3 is TGCGCCAGCAGCTTGGGTCGGGAGGATAGCCGGTTCTTC. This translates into CASSLGREDSRFF.

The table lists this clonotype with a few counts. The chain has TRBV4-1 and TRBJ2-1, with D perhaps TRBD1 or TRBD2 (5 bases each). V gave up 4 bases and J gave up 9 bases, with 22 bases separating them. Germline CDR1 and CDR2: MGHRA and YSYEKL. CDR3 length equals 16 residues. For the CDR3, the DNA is TGCGCCAGCAGCCGAATGGTCGGGACGTTCGCGGGTGAGCAGTTCTTC. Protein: CASSRMVGTFAGEQFF.

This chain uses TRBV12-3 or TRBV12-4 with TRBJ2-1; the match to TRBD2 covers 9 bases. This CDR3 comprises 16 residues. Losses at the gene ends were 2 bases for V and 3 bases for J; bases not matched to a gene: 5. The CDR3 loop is CASSLSRAGGYNEQFF. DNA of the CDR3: TGTGCCAGCAGTTTAAGCCGAGCGGGAGGCTACAATGAGCAGTTCTTC.

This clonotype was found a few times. For the CDR3, the DNA is TGTGCCAGCAGCTCGACGATAGAGGGCTACACCTTC. Translation gives CASSSTIEGYTF. The chain combines TRBV7-9 with TRBJ1-2; unclear D gene. The CDR3 spans 12 residues. V was cut by 4 bases and J by 8 bases, with 11 bases left in between. Looked up from germline, CDR1 is SEHNR and CDR2 is FQNEAQ (reference sequence). The variable domain in full, with the rest retrieved from reference TRBV7-9 and TRBJ1-2, is DTGVSQNPRHKITKRGQNVTFRCDPISEHNRLYWYRQTLGQGPEFLTYFQNEAQLEKSRLLSDRFSAERPKGSFSTLEIQRTEQGDSAMYLCASSSTIEGYTFGSGTRLTVV.

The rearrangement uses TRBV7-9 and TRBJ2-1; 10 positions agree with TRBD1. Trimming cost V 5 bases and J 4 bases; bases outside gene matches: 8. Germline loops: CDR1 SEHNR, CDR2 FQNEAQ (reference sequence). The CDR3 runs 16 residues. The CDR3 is CASSQRDRGLYNEQFF. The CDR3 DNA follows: TGTGCCAGCAGCCAGAGGGACAGGGGTTTATACAATGAGCAGTTCTTC.

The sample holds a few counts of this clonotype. The CDR3 nucleotides are TGTGCCAGCGGCACTAGCGCGTACACCGGGGAGCTGTTTTTT. This codes for CASGTSAYTGELFF. The rearrangement links TRBV12-3 or TRBV12-4 to TRBJ2-2; 7 bases map to TRBD2. V dropped 8 bases and J dropped 3; count of bases not matched to a gene: 6. This CDR3 is 14 amino acids long.